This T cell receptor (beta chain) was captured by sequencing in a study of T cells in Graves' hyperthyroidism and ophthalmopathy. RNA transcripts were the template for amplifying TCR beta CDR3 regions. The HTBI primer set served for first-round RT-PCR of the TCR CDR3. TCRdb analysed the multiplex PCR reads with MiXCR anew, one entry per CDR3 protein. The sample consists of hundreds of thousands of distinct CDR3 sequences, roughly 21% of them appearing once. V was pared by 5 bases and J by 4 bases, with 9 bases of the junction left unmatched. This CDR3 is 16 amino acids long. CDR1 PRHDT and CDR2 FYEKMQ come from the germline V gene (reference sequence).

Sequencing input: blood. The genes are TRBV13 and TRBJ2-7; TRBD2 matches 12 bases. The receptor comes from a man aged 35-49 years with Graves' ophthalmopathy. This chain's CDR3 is CASSRAPSGGAYEQYF. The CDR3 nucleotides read TGTGCCAGCAGCCGCGCGCCTAGCGGGGGGGCTTACGAGCAGTACTTC.